This T cell receptor (beta chain) was recorded in a study of neurological immune-mediated disorders. This clonotype was counted ten times or more. Germline is not matched at one junction end, which may reflect a read error. The CDR3 has 14 amino acids. TCRdb re-derived calls from the 5' RACE reads in MiXCR, one entry per CDR3 protein. Of 14,000 or so distinct CDR3 sequences in the sample, less than 15% are singletons; the top ten hold roughly two fifths. Sequenced material: CD8+ T cells from blood. The TCR comes from a female donor with HTLV-1-associated myelopathy (HAM/TSP). This chain links TRBV12-3 or TRBV12-4 with TRBJ2-5; TRBD2 aligns across 8 bases. The CDR3 protein is CASSFGGDQETQYF. The CDR3 nucleotides are TGTGCCAGCAGTTTCGGGGGGGACCAGGAGACCCAGTACTTC.